This TCR beta chain was recovered during a study of beta chain features in type 1 diabetes. Study as a whole: Over all samples combined, about 99,000,000 sorted cells were examined. Findings and caveats of the study: Type 1 diabetes patients had TCRB CDR3s that were shorter (moderately but significantly so) in all four CD4+ subsets. The study found that naive, central memory and Treg TCRB repertoires appeared more similar in patients than in healthy donors.

Worth noting for this clone: Its antigen is not identified.

The authors reverse transcribed all of the isolated RNA, so sequencing captured expressed TCRB transcripts. Libraries were prepared by immunoSEQ multiplex PCR; TCRdb keeps only in-frame clonotypes and omits some of them. The data contain about 340,000 clones, around 8.5% of them singletons. Germline V gives CDR1 MNHEY, CDR2 SVGAGI. Trimming shortened V by 6 bases and J by 3 bases, and 9 bases separated the two germline ends. The CDR3 contains 12 residues. CD4+ cells of the naive, central memory, regulatory and stem cell-like memory types were sorted via CD45RO/CCR7/CD25/CD127/CD95/CD27. The TCR was taken from a man younger than 45 with type 1 diabetes. Input material: central memory CD4+ T cells from blood. V gene TRBV6-5 combines with J gene TRBJ2-7; D gene ambiguous. Here the CDR3 reads CASRDVNYEQYF. CDR3 nucleotide sequence: TGTGCCAGCAGAGACGTCAACTACGAGCAGTACTTC.